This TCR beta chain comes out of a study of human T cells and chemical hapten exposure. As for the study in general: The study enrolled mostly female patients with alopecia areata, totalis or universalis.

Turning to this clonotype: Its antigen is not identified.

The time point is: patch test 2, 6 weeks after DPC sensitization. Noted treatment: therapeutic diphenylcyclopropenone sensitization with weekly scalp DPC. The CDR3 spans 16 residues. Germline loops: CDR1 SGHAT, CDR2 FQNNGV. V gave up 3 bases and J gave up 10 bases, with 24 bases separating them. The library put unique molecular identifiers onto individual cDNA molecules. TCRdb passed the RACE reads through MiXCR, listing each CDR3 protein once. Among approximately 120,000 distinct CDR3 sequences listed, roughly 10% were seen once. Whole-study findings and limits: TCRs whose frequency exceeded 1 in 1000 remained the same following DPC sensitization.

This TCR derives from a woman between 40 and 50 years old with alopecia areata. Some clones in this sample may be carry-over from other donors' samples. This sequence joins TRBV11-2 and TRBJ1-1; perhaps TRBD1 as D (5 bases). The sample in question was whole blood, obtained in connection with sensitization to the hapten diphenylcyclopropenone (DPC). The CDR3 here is CASSFLTGTLEGVAFF. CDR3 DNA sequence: TGTGCCAGCAGCTTTCTCACCGGGACCCTTGAAGGTGTAGCTTTCTTT. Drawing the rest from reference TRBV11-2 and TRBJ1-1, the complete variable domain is EAGVAQSPRYKIIEKRQSVAFWCNPISGHATLYWYQQILGQGPKLLIQFQNNGVVDDSQLPKDRFSAERLKGVDSTLKIQPAKLEDSAVYLCASSFLTGTLEGVAFFGQGTRLTVV.